This T cell receptor (beta chain) was identified in a study of identical twins (dated by TCRdb to 2016 to 2017). For the wider study: To test whether fetal clonotypes persist, this study deep-sequenced TCR alpha and beta repertoires from monozygotic twins, from unrelated adults of various ages, and from cord blood. Replicate twin experiments were performed at different times using different library preparation protocols to rule out contamination.

As to this clonotype: The antigen this receptor binds is unknown. The record has no base qualities; no much larger clone is one base away.

The investigation overall reported the following: Compared with coincidental sharing between unrelated individuals, out-of-frame TCR alpha sequences shared between twins had an excess of sequences with low generation probability. Zero-insertion analyses could be partly confounded by invariant T cells such as MAIT and iNKT, although diverse VJ usage argued against such confounding for most clonotypes. In beta out-of-frame sequences, excess twin sharing was weaker, because having fewer shared sequences lowered the signal-to-noise ratio. Fewer insertions were carried by abundant cord blood beta clonotypes, a similar but weaker trend appeared in young adult naive repertoires, and no such trend appeared in memory repertoires. Conclusions relied on cross-sectional statistical analysis, since the same donors could not be followed over many years. Recombination models systematically underestimated out-of-frame TCR alpha sharing in monozygotic twins but agreed with sharing between unrelated individuals.

Library preparation employed 5' RACE. Reads for this sample came from an Illumina HiSeq 2000. A universal primer binding site was added through template switching, and the final cDNA carried a unique molecular identifier so that TCR cDNA molecules could be counted accurately. Specific primers in the conserved constant-segment region were used to synthesize first-strand cDNA for TCR alpha and beta chains. To control for contamination, every cDNA library carried two barcodes: a SMART-Mk sample barcode plus Illumina barcodes. Two successive PCR steps introduced TruSeq adapter sequences along with Illumina sample barcodes. Sequencing of the TCR alpha and beta cDNA libraries was done on the Illumina HiSeq platform using custom primers. Per the original workflow: MiGEC processed the raw reads to extract unique molecular identifiers, while MiXCR was used to determine the CDR3 positions. For each individual, recombination models were inferred using an EM algorithm with the repgenHMM and IGoR tools. The tcR package in R was used for shared clonotype analysis, with sharing normalized by the product of cloneset sizes. To study raw recombination free of thymic and clonal selection effects, out-of-frame nonproductive sequences were analyzed. The public reads were reprocessed in TCRdb via fastp at Q25 and MiXCR, keeping in-frame beta chains. Under each unique CDR3 protein, matching rows form one entry showing the most common genes and DNA. In this record, the V and J calls reflect TCRdb's handling and not the investigators' own analysis. Here the sample has just over 450,000 distinct CDR3 sequences; 14% occur a single time. The ten largest clonotypes hold 0.5% to 0.65% of the sample.

Measured from the cysteine to the phenylalanine, the CDR3 is 16 residues long. Only the CDR3 portion is preserved as DNA: 48 bases, with reading frame beginning at the first base. The germline V gene provides CDR1 KGHDR and CDR2 SFDVKD. V is reduced by 3 bases and J by 2 bases, leaving a spacing of 14 bases between them. All donors were healthy Caucasians. The twin cohort consisted of three pairs of female monozygotic twins, all aged 18 to 29 years. Positive isolation kits from Invitrogen were used to isolate the CD4+ and CD8+ T cell populations. This sample was also put to use in a study of yellow fever vaccine responses in identical twins. As the second publication notes: The authors reported that the T cell response to vaccination in identical twins appeared partly convergent and partly personalized. In identical twins, the study followed T cell clones that responded to the vaccine with precision.

This chain is built from TRBV24-1 and TRBJ2-3; the D gene is perhaps TRBD1, on 6 matching bases. This TCR derives from a woman aged 18-29 years in good health. The sample consisted of CD4+ T cells sorted from blood. The DNA sequence is TGTGCCACCAGTGATCCCGGGACATCTCCCACAGATACGCAGTATTTT. The resulting protein is CATSDPGTSPTDTQYF.